This TCR beta chain was captured by sequencing in a study of T-cell reconstitution after alpha-beta-depleted transplantation in children. Remarks on this clonotype: Its antigen is undetermined.

The CDR3 is 12 residues long. The germline CDR1 and CDR2 sequences are SGHVS and FQNEAQ. Regarding the study as a whole: Elevated TCRbeta diversity at day 60 was traced, in some patients, to surviving recipient T cells and thymic progenitors. There were reportedly several hundred expanded graft clones from which alpha-beta T cells came about two months after transplant. T-cell numbers and diversity, one year after transplant, stemmed largely from T cells that were newly produced.

During its preparation, the TCRbeta library received unique molecular identifiers. MiXCR, applied by TCRdb to the PCR reads, yields one record per CDR3 protein. The sample carries about 200,000 distinct CDR3 sequences, approximately 15% recorded once. Sequenced material: PBMCs, mostly from graft donor cells, taken 360 days after TCRalphabeta/CD19-depleted stem cell transplant. This chain links TRBV7-8 with TRBJ2-1; the D gene is possibly TRBD2 (6 bases). This TCR came from a male patient aged 2 to 9 who had a stem cell transplant for acute lymphoblastic leukemia, so the T cells may come from the graft donor. The CDR3 DNA reads as TGTGGAGCGGGTGGGTCCTACAATGAGCAGTTCTTC. As protein: CGAGGSYNEQFF.